This passage covers 12 T cell receptor beta chains from one sample sequenced in a study of blood T cell repertoires in COVID-19. Clones were read by immunoSEQ multiplex PCR, and TCRdb kept only the in-frame ones, dropping some. The sample contains some 120,000 clones, over 80% of which appear only once. Sequenced: peripheral blood. These receptors were collected from a man between 60 and 75 years old with acute or convalescent COVID-19.

This chain uses TRBV7-3 with TRBJ2-2; 11 bases agree with TRBD2. The germline V gene encodes CDR1 SGHTA and CDR2 FQGTGA. Unmatched junction bases numbered 7, after V lost 4 bases and J lost 6 bases. The length of the CDR3 is 16 residues. DNA of the CDR3: TGTGCCAGCAGCTCGGCGACTAGCGGGACCGCCGGGGAGCTGTTTTTT. Translation: CASSSATSGTAGELFF. Full variable domain (outside the CDR3, taken from reference TRBV7-3 and TRBJ2-2): GAGVSQTPSNKVTEKGKYVELRCDPISGHTALYWYRQSLGQGPEFLIYFQGTGAADDSGLPNDRFFAVRPEGSVSTLKIQRTERGDSAVYLCASSSATSGTAGELFFGEGSRLTVL.

DNA of the CDR3: TGTGCCAGCAGCCCGACAGGGGGCCTTCAGCCCCAGCATTTT. Protein product: CASSPTGGLQPQHF. The V gene is TRBV7-8, the J gene TRBJ1-5; 10 nucleotides match TRBD1. The CDR3 length is 14 residues. The germline CDR1 and CDR2 sequences are SGHVS and FQNEAQ. V lost 5 bases and J lost 6; bases outside the gene matches: 4.

The V call is TRBV30, the J call TRBJ2-3; D possibly corresponds to TRBD1 (6 bases). V lost 6 bases to trimming and J lost 1 base, with 14 bases between them. This CDR3 is built from 14 residues. CDR1 and CDR2 (germline): GTSNPN, SVGIG (reference sequence). The CDR3 region is CACGTLGGTDTQYF. The DNA of the CDR3 is TGTGCCTGCGGGACACTGGGGGGCACAGATACGCAGTATTTT.

V gene TRBV7-2 combines with J gene TRBJ2-7; 11 bases fit TRBD1. J lost 6 bases, V lost 1 base, and 5 bases had no gene match. The CDR3 totals 15 residues. Germline loops: CDR1 SGHTA, CDR2 FQGNSA. CDR3 region: CASSLVGQGAAEQYF. As DNA, the CDR3 is TGTGCCAGCAGCTTAGTCGGACAGGGGGCGGCCGAGCAGTACTTC.

This chain joins TRBV28 and TRBJ1-5; D remains unclear. This CDR3 is 15 amino acids long. The germline V and J ends were trimmed by 5 bases and 6 bases, with 17 bases remaining between them. Per the germline V gene, CDR1 is MDHEN and CDR2 is SYDVKM. In DNA form, the CDR3 reads TGTGCCAGCAGTCCGCCGGCGGGAGGGTTTCAGCCCCAGCATTTT. Amino acid sequence: CASSPPAGGFQPQHF.

This chain links TRBV27 with TRBJ2-1; the match to TRBD2 covers 8 bases. Germline-derived CDR1 and CDR2 are MNHEY and SMNVEV (reference sequence). Trimming took 3 bases from V and 6 from J; bases not matched to a gene: 7. The CDR3 is 15 amino acids. CDR3: CASSFGGGRGNEQFF. The CDR3, as DNA: TGTGCCAGCAGTTTTGGCGGGGGGCGAGGCAATGAGCAGTTCTTC.

The chain combines TRBV24-1 with TRBJ1-2, with TRBD1 as a possible D gene (6 bases). CDR3 length equals 13 residues. In germline, CDR1 is KGHDR, CDR2 SFDVKD. V lost 4 bases and J lost 4, with 9 bases in between. DNA of the CDR3: TGTGCCACCAGTGAGAGGGACACCTATGGCTACACCTTC. This sequence encodes CATSERDTYGYTF.

The chain links TRBV7-3 to TRBJ2-1; perhaps TRBD2 as D (5 bases). CDR3 size: 15 residues. V lost 1 base, J lost 9 bases, and 16 bases lay in between. The germline gives CDR1 SGHTA, CDR2 FQGTGA. CDR3 sequence (DNA): TGTGCCAGCAGCTTAATTGGTGCAGGAGGCAGTGAGCAGTTCTTC. It encodes CASSLIGAGGSEQFF.

V and J are TRBV2 and TRBJ1-5; 7 bases line up with TRBD1. This CDR3 is 14 amino acids long. After removal of 6 bases from V and 7 bases from J, the junction contained 9 bases not matched to a gene. Germline CDR1 and CDR2: SNHLY and FYNNEI. CDR3 region: CASSQTGMGQPQHF. DNA of the CDR3: TGTGCCAGCAGCCAGACAGGGATGGGACAGCCCCAGCATTTT. Full variable domain (remainder filled in from reference TRBV2 and TRBJ1-5): EPEVTQTPSHQVTQMGQEVILRCVPISNHLYFYWYRQILGQKVEFLVSFYNNEISEKSEIFDDQFSVERPDGSNFTLKIRSTKLEDSAMYFCASSQTGMGQPQHFGDGTRLSIL.

The chain employs TRBV7-9 and TRBJ1-2, with 7 bases fitting TRBD1. Looked up from germline, CDR1 is SEHNR and CDR2 is FQNEAQ (reference sequence). The CDR3 extends over 14 amino acids. Trimming took 2 bases from V and 4 from J; bases not matched to a gene: 4. The CDR3 region has the DNA TGTGCCAGCAGCTTAAGGGGGCCTGGCTATGGCTACACCTTC. Protein product: CASSLRGPGYGYTF.

This clone was recorded a few times. The chain recombines TRBV30 with TRBJ1-2; the D gene is possibly TRBD1 (5 bases). The CDR3 spans 12 residues. The V end was cut by 4 bases, the J end by 3 bases, with 9 bases between. Germline V gene sequence: CDR1 GTSNPN, CDR2 SVGIG (reference sequence). CDR3 in DNA: TGTGCCTGGACAGGGTGGGACTATGGCTACACCTTC. Its protein is CAWTGWDYGYTF.

This chain uses TRBV10-3 with TRBJ2-1; D unclear. CDR1 ENHRY and CDR2 SYGVKD come from the germline V gene. This CDR3 spans 10 amino acids. The V end lost 3 bases, the J end lost 10 bases, and 4 bases lay between the germline ends. The CDR3 region has the DNA TGTGCCATCAGTGATCGGGAGCAGTTCTTC. Translating it yields CAISDREQFF.